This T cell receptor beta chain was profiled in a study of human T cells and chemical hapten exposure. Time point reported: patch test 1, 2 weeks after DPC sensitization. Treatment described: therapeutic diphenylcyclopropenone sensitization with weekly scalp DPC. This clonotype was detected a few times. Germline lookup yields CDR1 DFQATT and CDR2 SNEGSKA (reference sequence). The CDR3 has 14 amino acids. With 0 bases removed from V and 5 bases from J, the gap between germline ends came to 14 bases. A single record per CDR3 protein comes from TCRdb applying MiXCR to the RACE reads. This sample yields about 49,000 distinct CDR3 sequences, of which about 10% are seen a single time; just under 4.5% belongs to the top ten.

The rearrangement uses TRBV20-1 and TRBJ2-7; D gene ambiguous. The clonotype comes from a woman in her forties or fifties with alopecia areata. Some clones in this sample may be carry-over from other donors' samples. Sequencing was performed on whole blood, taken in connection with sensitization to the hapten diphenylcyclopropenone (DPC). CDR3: CSARDGLASDEQYF. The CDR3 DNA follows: TGCAGTGCTAGAGATGGTTTGGCGTCGGACGAGCAGTACTTC.